This TCR beta chain was identified in a study of human T cells and chemical hapten exposure. Study-level background: Mostly female, the patients presented with alopecia areata, totalis or universalis. General study results and limits: In comparison with controls, expanded TCRs gave rise to a significantly larger number of large CDR3 similarity clusters.

Sample time point: patch test 3, about 24 weeks after DPC sensitization. The treatment here: therapeutic diphenylcyclopropenone sensitization with weekly scalp DPC. Prior to each patch test being applied, blood was drawn. In the authors' methods: TCRs per sample had a median of roughly 93,000 and ranged from roughly 23,224 to 700,000. TCRdb redid the calling of the RACE reads with MiXCR, one entry per CDR3 protein. These V and J calls are TCRdb output, not the study's own analysis. The data contain around 110,000 distinct CDR3 sequences, approximately 11% of them singletons. CDR1 and CDR2 (germline): ENHRY, SYGVKD. Between the trimmed V and J ends, which lost 0 bases and 3 bases, there was a span of 12 bases. This CDR3 is 16 amino acids long. In the case of this clonotype: The antigen remains unidentified.

The clonotype was recovered from a woman in her forties or fifties with alopecia areata. Some clones in this sample may be carry-over from other donors' samples. The starting material was whole blood, obtained in connection with sensitization to the hapten diphenylcyclopropenone (DPC). The chain uses TRBV10-3 and TRBJ1-5; D possibly corresponds to TRBD1 (6 bases). As DNA, the CDR3 is TGTGCCATCAGTGAGTCAGGGGGAACTACCAATCAGCCCCAGCATTTT. Protein: CAISESGGTTNQPQHF.